This is a list of T cell receptor beta chains from one sample in a study of T cells in Graves' hyperthyroidism and ophthalmopathy. TCRdb fed the multiplex PCR reads into MiXCR, producing one record per CDR3 protein. The sample records hundreds of thousands of distinct CDR3 sequences, less than 45% being singletons. The sequencing sample was made of peripheral blood or thyroid tissue (not recorded which). These receptors came from an adult man with Graves' disease, either hyperthyroidism or ophthalmopathy (not recorded which). Both conserved end residues are part of each CDR3. The order of the fields is J gene, clone size, V gene, D gene, CDR3 DNA, CDR3 protein. D genes are given only for firm matches. Not every row has a clone size; where given, it reads once, few, many or a size class.

TRBJ1-5	NA	TRBV15	TRBD1	TGTGCCACCCGGACAGGGGAAGGCAATCAGCCCCAGCATTTT	CATRTGEGNQPQHF
TRBJ2-7	NA	TRBV9	NA	TGTGCCAGCAGCGCTTACTCCTTTCGGCAGGGGCTCGACGAGCAGTACTTC	CASSAYSFRQGLDEQYF
TRBJ1-5	NA	TRBV19	TRBD1	TGTGCCAGTAGTATAACAACAGGGGGCAATCAGCCCCAGCATTTT	CASSITTGGNQPQHF
TRBJ2-5	few	TRBV6-5	NA	TGTGCCAGCAGCCGGGGATGGCAAGAGACCCAGTACTTC	CASSRGWQETQYF
TRBJ1-6	few	TRBV9	NA	TGTGCCAGCAGCCAAGGCACAGTGGGATCACCCCTCCACTTT	CASSQGTVGSPLHF
TRBJ1-2	once	TRBV19	NA	TGTGCCAGTAGTAAGGGCACAGAAAACTATGGCTACACCTTC	CASSKGTENYGYTF
TRBJ1-1	once	TRBV7-9	NA	TGTGCCAGCAGCTTAAGGGCGAGCCCCCGGGGGACTGAAGCTTTCTTT	CASSLRASPRGTEAFF
TRBJ2-6	NA	TRBV2	TRBD1	TGTGCCAGCAGTGAGGGACAGGGCCTGACTTTC	CASSEGQGLTF
TRBJ2-2	NA	TRBV10-3	TRBD2	TGTGCCATAAGTGGCCTAGCGGGGGTCGATACCGGGGAGCTGTTTTTT	CAISGLAGVDTGELFF
TRBJ2-7	NA	TRBV2	NA	TGTGCCAGCAGTCCCCCCCGTGGGGGGCCTCACGAGCAGTACTTC	CASSPPRGGPHEQYF
TRBJ1-2	few	TRBV20-1	TRBD1	TGCAGTGCTAGTGAAGACAGGGACTATGGCTACACCTTC	CSASEDRDYGYTF
TRBJ1-1	NA	TRBV19	NA	TGTGCCAGTAGTATAGACGGGACGGTGAACACTGAAGCTTTCTTT	CASSIDGTVNTEAFF
TRBJ1-1	NA	TRBV20-1	NA	TGCAGTGCTAGGGTGAGACTGAACACTGAAGCTTTCTTT	CSARVRLNTEAFF
TRBJ2-7	NA	TRBV20-1	TRBD1	TGCAGTGCTCTGGGACAGGGTCGCTACGAGCAGTACTTC	CSALGQGRYEQYF
TRBJ2-7	NA	TRBV7-9	NA	TGTGCCAGCAGTTTATTTCTGGGTGAGCCCTACGAGCAGTACTTC	CASSLFLGEPYEQYF
TRBJ1-1	few	TRBV7-2	NA	TGTGCCAGCGAAAGCGGTTGGGTAGCTGAAGCTTTCTTT	CASESGWVAEAFF
TRBJ1-2	once	TRBV14	NA	TGTGCCAGCAGCAAGGCGACCTATGGCTACACCTTC	CASSKATYGYTF
TRBJ2-7	NA	TRBV7-3	TRBD1	TGTGCCAGCAGCTTGGACAGGGTGGAGAACGAGCAGTACTTC	CASSLDRVENEQYF
TRBJ2-7	NA	TRBV7-2	TRBD1	TGTGCCAGCAGCCCCGGGACAGGCCGAACCTACGAGCAGTACTTC	CASSPGTGRTYEQYF
TRBJ1-3	NA	TRBV6-1	NA	TGTGCCAGCAGTGAAAATAAGGAAAACACCATATATTTT	CASSENKENTIYF
TRBJ1-4	NA	TRBV24-1	NA	TGTGCCACCAGTGCCCCCGGGACGGGTGAAAAACTGTTTTTT	CATSAPGTGEKLFF
TRBJ1-2	NA	TRBV12-3/TRBV12-4	NA	TGTGCCAGCAGCAGAACCCATCGAGGGCTTGGCTACACCTTC	CASSRTHRGLGYTF
TRBJ2-5	NA	TRBV7-2	NA	TGTGCCAGCAGCGGCGCCAGGGGGGCTGAGACCCAGTACTTC	CASSGARGAETQYF
TRBJ1-1	few	TRBV5-1	NA	TGCGCCAGCAGCTTAAGAGGCGGCGGGGGCACTGAAGCTTTCTTT	CASSLRGGGGTEAFF
TRBJ2-7	many	TRBV7-6	TRBD1	TGTGCCAGCAGCGTAGGGACAGGGGGCTACGAGCAGTACTTC	CASSVGTGGYEQYF
TRBJ2-5	NA	TRBV6-5	NA	TGTGCCAGCAGTTACTCGACGGTGGGTGAGACCCAGTACTTC	CASSYSTVGETQYF
TRBJ2-6	many	TRBV7-9	NA	TGTGCCAGCAGCACTCCCTCTGGGGCCAACGTCCTGACTTTC	CASSTPSGANVLTF
TRBJ1-1	many	TRBV5-1	NA	TGTGCCAGCAGTGCTGGGAACACTGAAGCTTTCTTT	CASSAGNTEAFF
TRBJ2-7	few	TRBV7-9	NA	TGTGCCAGCAGCTTAAGAAGGGATGGCAACGAGCAGTACTTC	CASSLRRDGNEQYF
TRBJ1-4	many	TRBV7-2	NA	TGTGCCAGCAGCCCGAGTATTAATGAAAAACTGTTTTTT	CASSPSINEKLFF
TRBJ1-4	many	TRBV19	NA	TGTGCCAGTAGCCCGGGAAGTAGCGAAAAACTGTTTTTT	CASSPGSSEKLFF
TRBJ1-2	NA	TRBV7-8	TRBD1	TGTGCCAGCACTCCCGGGACAGGCTATGGCTACACCTTC	CASTPGTGYGYTF
TRBJ1-5	NA	TRBV2	NA	TGTGCCAGCAGTGACGTCGGCGGGAGGGGACGGGGTCAGCCCCAGCATTTT	CASSDVGGRGRGQPQHF
TRBJ1-6	few	TRBV12-3/TRBV12-4	TRBD1	TGTGCCAGCGGTGAGACAGGGGTCGAGAATTCACCCCTCCACTTT	CASGETGVENSPLHF
TRBJ1-2	few	TRBV9	NA	TGTGCCAGCAGCGTTCAGGGACGTGAACCTAACTATGGCTACACCTTC	CASSVQGREPNYGYTF
TRBJ1-3	few	TRBV20-1	NA	TGCAGTGCTAGCCGGACCTCTGGAAACACCATATATTTT	CSASRTSGNTIYF
TRBJ1-6	few	TRBV7-8	NA	TGTGCCAGCAGCCAACCTGACGGTGGTGTTAATTCACCCCTCCACTTT	CASSQPDGGVNSPLHF